The entry below describes one T cell receptor beta chain. Its antigen is not identified. The data belong to a study of CD8 T cells in ankylosing spondylitis. Study results and limitations: Researchers reportedly found disease-linked clones significantly enriched in matched ankylosing spondylitis synovial fluid. It appeared that ankylosing spondylitis blood was characterized by a TCR beta motif of fewer than 10 highly homologous variants. Reactive arthritis synovial fluid and blood previously showed some of these motif variants.

V lost 8 bases to trimming and J lost 0 bases, with 11 bases between them. Germline values: CDR1 SEHNR, CDR2 FQNEAQ (reference sequence). This CDR3 region has 13 residues. Making use of molecular barcodes, quantitative 5'-RACE generated TCR beta libraries. TCRdb reanalysed the 5' RACE reads using MiXCR and keeps one entry per CDR3 protein. The table has about 200,000 distinct CDR3 sequences, over 10% seen once. V is TRBV7-9 and J is TRBJ2-7; TRBD1 or TRBD2 may be the D gene (6 bases each). This clonotype was sampled from a male donor with ankylosing spondylitis or in good health (not recorded which). What was sequenced was blood, either unsorted or a sorted T cell fraction (not recorded which). The CDR3 reads CASSGASSYEQYF. The CDR3 DNA reads TGTGCCAGCTCGGGGGCGAGCTCCTACGAGCAGTACTTC.